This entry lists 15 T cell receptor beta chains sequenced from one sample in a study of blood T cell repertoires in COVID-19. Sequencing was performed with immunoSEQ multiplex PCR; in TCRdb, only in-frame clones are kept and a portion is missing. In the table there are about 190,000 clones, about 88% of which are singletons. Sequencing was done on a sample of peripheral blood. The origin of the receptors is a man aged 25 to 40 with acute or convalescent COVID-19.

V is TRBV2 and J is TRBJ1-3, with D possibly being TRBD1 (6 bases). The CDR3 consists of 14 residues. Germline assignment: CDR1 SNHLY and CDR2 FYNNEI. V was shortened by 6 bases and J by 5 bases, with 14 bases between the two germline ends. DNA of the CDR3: TGTGCCAGCAGCCCACAGGGTCTCCGAAACACCATATATTTT. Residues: CASSPQGLRNTIYF.

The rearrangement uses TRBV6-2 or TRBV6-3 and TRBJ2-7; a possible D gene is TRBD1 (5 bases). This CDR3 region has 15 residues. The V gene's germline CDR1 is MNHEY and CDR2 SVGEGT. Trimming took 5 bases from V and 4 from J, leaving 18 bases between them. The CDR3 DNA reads TGTGCCAGCAGTATGGGGCAGCCCAATTTGTACGAGCAGTACTTC. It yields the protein CASSMGQPNLYEQYF.

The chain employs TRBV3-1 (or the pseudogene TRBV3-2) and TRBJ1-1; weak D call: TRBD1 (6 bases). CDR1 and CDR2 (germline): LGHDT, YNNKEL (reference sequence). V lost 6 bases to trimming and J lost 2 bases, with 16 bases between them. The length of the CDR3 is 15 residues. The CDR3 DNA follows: TGTGCCAGCAGTTCGACGGGACACGTTAACACTGAAGCTTTCTTT. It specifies CASSSTGHVNTEAFF.

The CDR3 coding sequence is TGCGCCAGCAGCCCCCATAGGCCGACTTCGCTCTACGAGCAGTACTTC. Translated: CASSPHRPTSLYEQYF. The chain has TRBV5-1 and TRBJ2-7; D is unresolved. The CDR3 totals 16 residues. Germline lookup yields CDR1 SGHRS and CDR2 YFSETQ. Trimming took off 4 bases at V and 3 bases at J, with 20 bases between the two ends.

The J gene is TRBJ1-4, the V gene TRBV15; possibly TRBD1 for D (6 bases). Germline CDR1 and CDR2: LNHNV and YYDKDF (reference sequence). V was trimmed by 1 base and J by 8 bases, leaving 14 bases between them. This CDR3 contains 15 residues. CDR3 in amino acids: CATSRVGGLREKLFF. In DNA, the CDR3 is TGTGCCACCAGCAGAGTCGGGGGGCTGAGGGAAAAACTGTTTTTT.

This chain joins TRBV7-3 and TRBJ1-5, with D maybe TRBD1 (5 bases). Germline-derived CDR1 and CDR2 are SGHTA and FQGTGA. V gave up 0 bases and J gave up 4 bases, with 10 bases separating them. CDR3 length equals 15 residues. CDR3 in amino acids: CASSLTGQGNQPQHF. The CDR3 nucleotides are TGTGCCAGCAGCTTAACGGGGCAGGGAAATCAGCCCCAGCATTTT. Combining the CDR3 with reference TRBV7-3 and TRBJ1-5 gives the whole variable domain GAGVSQTPSNKVTEKGKYVELRCDPISGHTALYWYRQSLGQGPEFLIYFQGTGAADDSGLPNDRFFAVRPEGSVSTLKIQRTERGDSAVYLCASSLTGQGNQPQHFGDGTRLSIL.

CDR3 DNA: TGTGCCACCAGCAGGTCGGACAGGGCTTTCCAAGAGACCCAGTACTTC. Translated, it gives CATSRSDRAFQETQYF. The chain carries TRBV15 and TRBJ2-5; 8 bases are shared with TRBD1. From germline, CDR1 is LNHNV and CDR2 YYDKDF (reference sequence). The CDR3 has 16 amino acids. V lost 3 bases, J lost 1 base, and 7 bases stayed unmatched. The whole variable domain, filled in from reference TRBV15 and TRBJ2-5, reads DAMVIQNPRYQVTQFGKPVTLSCSQTLNHNVMYWYQQKSSQAPKLLFHYYDKDFNNEADTPDNFQSRRPNTSFCFLDIRSPGLGDTAMYLCATSRSDRAFQETQYFGPGTRLLVL.

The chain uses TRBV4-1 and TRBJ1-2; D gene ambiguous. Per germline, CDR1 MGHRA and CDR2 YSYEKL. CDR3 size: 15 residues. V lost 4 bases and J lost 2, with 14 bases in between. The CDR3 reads CASSPQSTENYGYTF. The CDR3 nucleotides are TGCGCCAGCAGCCCCCAATCTACAGAAAACTATGGCTACACCTTC.

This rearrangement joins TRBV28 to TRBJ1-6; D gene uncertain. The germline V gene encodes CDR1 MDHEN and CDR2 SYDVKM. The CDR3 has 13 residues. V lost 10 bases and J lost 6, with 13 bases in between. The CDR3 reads CATETAANSPLHF. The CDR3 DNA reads TGTGCCACCGAAACTGCTGCTAATTCACCCCTCCACTTT. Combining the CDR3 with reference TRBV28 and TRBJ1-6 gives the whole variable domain DVKVTQSSRYLVKRTGEKVFLECVQDMDHENMFWYRQDPGLGLRLIYFSYDVKMKEKGDIPEGYSVSREKKERFSLILESASTNQTSMYLCATETAANSPLHFGNGTRLTVT.

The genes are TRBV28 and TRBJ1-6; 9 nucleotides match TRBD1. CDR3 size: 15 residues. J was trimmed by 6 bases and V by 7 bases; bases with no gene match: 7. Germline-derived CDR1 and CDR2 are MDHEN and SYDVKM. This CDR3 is CASISGDRANSPLHF. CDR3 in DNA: TGTGCCAGCATCAGTGGGGACAGGGCTAATTCACCCCTCCACTTT.

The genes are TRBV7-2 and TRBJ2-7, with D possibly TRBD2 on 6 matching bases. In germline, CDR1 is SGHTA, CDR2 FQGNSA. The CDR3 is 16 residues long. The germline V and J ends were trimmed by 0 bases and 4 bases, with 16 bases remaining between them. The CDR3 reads CASSLAASGPPYEQYF. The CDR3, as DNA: TGTGCCAGCAGCTTAGCCGCAAGCGGGCCCCCTTACGAGCAGTACTTC.

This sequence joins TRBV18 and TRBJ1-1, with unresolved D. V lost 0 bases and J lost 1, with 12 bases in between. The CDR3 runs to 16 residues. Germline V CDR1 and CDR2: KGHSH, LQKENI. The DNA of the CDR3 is TGTGCCAGCTCACCACCGTCGGGGAGTGAGAACACTGAAGCTTTCTTT. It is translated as CASSPPSGSENTEAFF.

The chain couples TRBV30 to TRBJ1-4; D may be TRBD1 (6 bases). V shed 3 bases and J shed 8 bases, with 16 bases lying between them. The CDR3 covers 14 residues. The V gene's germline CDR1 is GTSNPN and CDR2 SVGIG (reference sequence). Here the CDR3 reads CAWSSIGTREKLFF. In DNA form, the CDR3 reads TGTGCCTGGAGCTCAATCGGGACAAGGGAAAAACTGTTTTTT.

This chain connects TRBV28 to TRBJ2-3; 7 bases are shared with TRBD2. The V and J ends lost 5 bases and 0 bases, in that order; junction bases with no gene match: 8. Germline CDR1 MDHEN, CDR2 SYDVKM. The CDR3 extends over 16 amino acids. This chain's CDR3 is CASSPASGTSTDTQYF. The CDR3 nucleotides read TGTGCCAGCAGTCCCGCTAGCGGTACTAGCACAGATACGCAGTATTTT.

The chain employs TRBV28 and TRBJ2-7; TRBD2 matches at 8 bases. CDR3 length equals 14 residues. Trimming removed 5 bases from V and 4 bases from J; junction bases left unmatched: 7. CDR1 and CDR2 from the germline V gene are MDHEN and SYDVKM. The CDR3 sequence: CASSNAGLVYEQYF. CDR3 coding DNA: TGTGCCAGCAGTAACGCGGGACTAGTTTACGAGCAGTACTTC.